The 9 T cell receptor beta chains presented below share a single source sample, sequenced in a study of graft-versus-host responses after intestinal transplantation. Only in-frame clones appear in the TCRdb table, and some are missing; sequencing was by immunoSEQ multiplex PCR. This table holds roughly 50,000 clones, around 90% found once. The source material was PBMCs, sampled 650 to 690 days after intestinal transplant. These receptors all stem from a human patient who received an intestinal transplant, so some T cells may come from the graft donor.

This sequence joins TRBV4-1 and TRBJ1-1, with 8 nucleotides matching TRBD1. The V gene end was trimmed by 8 bases and the J gene end by 8 bases; junction bases not matched to a gene: 7. Germline CDR1 reads MGHRA; CDR2 reads YSYEKL. The CDR3 is made up of 12 amino acids. The CDR3 DNA reads TGCGCCAGCGGACAGGGAAACTCCGAAGCTTTCTTT. Translating it yields CASGQGNSEAFF.

The genes are TRBV6-6 and TRBJ1-5; D gene unclear. CDR1 MNHNY and CDR2 SVGAGI come from the germline V gene (reference sequence). The CDR3 totals 14 residues. V lost 2 bases to trimming and J lost 2 bases, with 7 bases between them. The CDR3 bases are TGTGCCAGCAGTTACAGGAAGGGCAATCAGCCCCAGCATTTT. Translation gives CASSYRKGNQPQHF.

V is TRBV20-1 and J is TRBJ2-1, with D uncertain. CDR3 length: 11 residues. Germline assignment: CDR1 DFQATT and CDR2 SNEGSKA (reference sequence). V lost 6 bases, J lost 5 bases, and 8 bases lay in between. The CDR3 loop is CSAENNNEQFF. In DNA, the CDR3 is TGCAGTGCAGAAAATAACAATGAGCAGTTCTTC.

The rearrangement uses TRBV15 and TRBJ2-7, with 7 bases identical to TRBD1. Germline V CDR1 and CDR2: LNHNV, YYDKDF (reference sequence). CDR3 length equals 15 residues. J was trimmed by 5 bases and V by 1 base; bases with no gene match: 8. CDR3 DNA: TGTGCCACCAGCAGAGTAGCCGACAGGGTTGACGAGCAGTACTTC. Encoded protein: CATSRVADRVDEQYF.

The chain joins TRBV6-6 to TRBJ1-1; D gene uncertain. Trimming removed 3 bases from V and 0 bases from J, with 8 bases in between. The CDR3 totals 14 residues. Germline V gene sequence: CDR1 MNHNY, CDR2 SVGAGI (reference sequence). The CDR3 region is CASSYYSMNTEAFF. CDR3 nucleotide sequence: TGTGCCAGCAGTTATTACAGCATGAACACTGAAGCTTTCTTT.

The CDR3 sequence is CATRQEMKYGYTF. The DNA of the CDR3 is TGTGCCACCCGACAGGAAATGAAGTATGGCTACACCTTC. The chain has TRBV6-5 and TRBJ1-2; tentative D call: TRBD1 (6 bases). The V gene lost 10 bases and the J gene lost 5 bases, with 17 bases spanning the gap. The CDR3 totals 13 residues. Germline V gene sequence: CDR1 MNHEY, CDR2 SVGAGI.

This sequence joins TRBV4-1 and TRBJ1-2; D uncertain. CDR3 length: 20 residues. Between the trimmed V and J ends, which lost 1 base and 4 bases, there was a span of 28 bases. Germline V gene lookup returns CDR1 MGHRA and CDR2 YSYEKL. As DNA, the CDR3 is TGCGCCAGCAGCCAAGGTTTGAGGATCAGAATAACCACCGAGGGCTATGGCTACACCTTC. Its protein product is CASSQGLRIRITTEGYGYTF.

Regarding this clone: Additional DNA sequences in this sample encode the identical CDR3. V and J are TRBV5-1 and TRBJ2-5; TRBD1 is a possible D gene (5 bases). V shed 0 bases and J shed 2 bases, with 5 bases lying between them. The CDR3 loop spans 13 amino acids. The germline V gene has CDR1 SGHRS and CDR2 YFSETQ. CDR3 sequence (DNA): TGCGCCAGCAGCTTGGGACAGCAAGAGACCCAGTACTTC. This encodes CASSLGQQETQYF.

J is TRBJ2-5 and V is TRBV4-2; perhaps TRBD2 as D (6 bases). V gave up 0 bases and J gave up 5 bases, with 13 bases separating them. Germline CDR1 is LGHNA and CDR2 is YNFKEQ. The CDR3 covers 15 residues. Here the CDR3 DNA reads TGTGCCAGCAGCCAAGATTACGGGGGTTGGGAGACCCAGTACTTC. Protein product: CASSQDYGGWETQYF.